The entry below describes one T cell receptor (beta chain). These data come from a study of blood T cell repertoires in COVID-19. Study details: Sites in the United States, Italy and Spain provided acute and convalescent COVID-19 samples. PBMCs, B-cell-depleted T cells, or T cells were the source of the cDNA or gDNA that made up the material.

Original methodology: Counts of nucleated cells, estimated from reference gene primer amplification, were obtained. Some clones are missing from TCRdb's copy, which holds only in-frame ones; the method was immunoSEQ multiplex PCR. That table furnishes V, J and clone size, whereas the DNA furnished D and trimming. Here the sample spans around 230,000 clones, more than 65% being singletons. Sample: peripheral blood. The sequence derives from a woman of 80 years or more with acute or convalescent COVID-19.

The CDR3 reads CASSIREGLNTEAFF. CDR3 sequence (DNA): TGTGCCAGCAGCATTAGGGAGGGACTGAACACTGAAGCTTTCTTT. The genes are TRBV21-1 and TRBJ1-1. TRBV21-1 is flagged as a pseudogene. This CDR3 region has 15 residues.